This is a list of T cell receptor beta chains from one sample in a study of blood T cells in healthy people across ages. TCRdb reprocessed the 5' RACE reads with MiXCR, giving one entry per CDR3 protein. The sample records about 940,000 distinct CDR3 sequences, roughly 43% being singletons. Sequencing was done on a sample of blood. All receptors come from a man aged 30-40 years in good health. CDR3s leave out the opening cysteine and the closing phenylalanine or tryptophan. A D gene is named only where the DNA matches it firmly.

CDR3 protein: ASNAGTAQETQY
J gene: TRBJ2-5
D gene: TRBD1
V gene: TRBV12-3/TRBV12-4

CDR3 protein: ASSLDWTGGAYEQY
J gene: TRBJ2-7
D gene: TRBD1
V gene: TRBV5-1

CDR3 protein: ASSGDGAYEQY
J gene: TRBJ2-7
D gene: .
V gene: TRBV6-5

CDR3 protein: ASSFMGLAGNEQF
J gene: TRBJ2-1
D gene: TRBD2
V gene: TRBV5-1

CDR3 protein: ASTRALEETQY
J gene: TRBJ2-5
D gene: .
V gene: TRBV18

CDR3 protein: ASRQDPGYEQF
J gene: TRBJ2-1
D gene: .
V gene: TRBV4-2

CDR3 protein: ASSQDSNRAAEKLF
J gene: TRBJ1-4
D gene: .
V gene: TRBV3-1

CDR3 protein: ASSLTGGYTDTQY
J gene: TRBJ2-3
D gene: TRBD1
V gene: TRBV28

CDR3 protein: ASSSWTGGGEKLF
J gene: TRBJ1-4
D gene: TRBD1
V gene: TRBV7-2

CDR3 protein: ASGQGESSYEQY
J gene: TRBJ2-7
D gene: TRBD1
V gene: TRBV5-1

CDR3 protein: ASRPMADTQY
J gene: TRBJ2-3
D gene: .
V gene: TRBV7-9

CDR3 protein: ASSLSGGALETQY
J gene: TRBJ2-5
D gene: TRBD2
V gene: TRBV11-2

CDR3 protein: ASSSLGGNSNQPQH
J gene: TRBJ1-5
D gene: .
V gene: TRBV2

CDR3 protein: ASSARPDGSNTGELF
J gene: TRBJ2-2
D gene: .
V gene: TRBV9

CDR3 protein: ASSLDRDDEKLF
J gene: TRBJ1-4
D gene: TRBD1
V gene: TRBV4-2

CDR3 protein: ASSFFQERLAGYNEQF
J gene: TRBJ2-1
D gene: TRBD2
V gene: TRBV28

CDR3 protein: SAADLHEQY
J gene: TRBJ2-7
D gene: .
V gene: TRBV20-1

CDR3 protein: ASGLTGSYNEQF
J gene: TRBJ2-1
D gene: .
V gene: TRBV16

CDR3 protein: ASSFPPPGAEAF
J gene: TRBJ1-1
D gene: .
V gene: TRBV7-6

CDR3 protein: ASSLGQGRIDEQY
J gene: TRBJ2-5
D gene: .
V gene: TRBV5-6

CDR3 protein: ASSIQGTQY
J gene: TRBJ2-5
D gene: .
V gene: TRBV3-1

CDR3 protein: ASSQTGSYNEQF
J gene: TRBJ2-1
D gene: .
V gene: TRBV3-1

CDR3 protein: ASSLSSGQGADTQY
J gene: TRBJ2-3
D gene: TRBD1
V gene: TRBV7-3

CDR3 protein: ATSDADREETQY
J gene: TRBJ2-5
D gene: .
V gene: TRBV24-1

CDR3 protein: ASSLGDWSEAF
J gene: TRBJ1-1
D gene: .
V gene: TRBV7-2

CDR3 protein: ASRSGTWGQETQY
J gene: TRBJ2-5
D gene: .
V gene: TRBV5-1

CDR3 protein: ASRPDRSYSPLH
J gene: TRBJ1-6
D gene: TRBD1
V gene: TRBV25-1

CDR3 protein: ASSQGQGTHTEAF
J gene: TRBJ1-1
D gene: TRBD1
V gene: TRBV4-1

CDR3 protein: ASSQGVGEFLYTEAF
J gene: TRBJ1-1
D gene: .
V gene: TRBV4-2

CDR3 protein: ASSQGATDTQY
J gene: TRBJ2-3
D gene: .
V gene: TRBV3-1

CDR3 protein: ASGSSGGKPGTGELF
J gene: TRBJ2-2
D gene: TRBD2
V gene: TRBV2

CDR3 protein: ASGIAGHTDTQY
J gene: TRBJ2-3
D gene: TRBD2
V gene: TRBV7-9

CDR3 protein: ASSLPEETIASTDTQY
J gene: TRBJ2-3
D gene: .
V gene: TRBV4-1

CDR3 protein: ATSETGESYNEQF
J gene: TRBJ2-1
D gene: .
V gene: TRBV15

CDR3 protein: SASPGDSPHNEQF
J gene: TRBJ2-1
D gene: .
V gene: TRBV20-1

CDR3 protein: ASSYAGQETQY
J gene: TRBJ2-5
D gene: .
V gene: TRBV6-5

CDR3 protein: ASRLDHPGSPLH
J gene: TRBJ1-6
D gene: .
V gene: TRBV25-1

CDR3 protein: ASSLEPYEQY
J gene: TRBJ2-7
D gene: .
V gene: TRBV5-1

CDR3 protein: ASSLKGVFSYEQY
J gene: TRBJ2-7
D gene: .
V gene: TRBV27